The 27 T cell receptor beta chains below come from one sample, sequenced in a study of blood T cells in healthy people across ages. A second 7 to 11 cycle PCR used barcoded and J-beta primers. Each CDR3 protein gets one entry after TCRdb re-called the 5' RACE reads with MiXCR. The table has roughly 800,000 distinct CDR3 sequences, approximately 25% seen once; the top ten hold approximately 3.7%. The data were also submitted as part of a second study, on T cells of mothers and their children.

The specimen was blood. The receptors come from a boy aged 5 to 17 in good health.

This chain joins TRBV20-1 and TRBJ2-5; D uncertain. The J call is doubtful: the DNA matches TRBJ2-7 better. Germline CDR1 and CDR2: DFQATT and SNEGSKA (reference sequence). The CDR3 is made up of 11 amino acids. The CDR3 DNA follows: TGCAGTGCTTTCCTTAGTAGCGAGCAGTACTTC. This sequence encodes CSAFLSSEQYF.

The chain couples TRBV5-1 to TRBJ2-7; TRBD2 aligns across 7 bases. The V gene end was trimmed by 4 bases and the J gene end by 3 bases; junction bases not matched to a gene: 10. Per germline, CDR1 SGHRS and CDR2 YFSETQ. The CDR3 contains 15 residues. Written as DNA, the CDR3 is TGCGCCAGCAGCCATAAACTAGCGCCAAACTACGAGCAGTACTTC. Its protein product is CASSHKLAPNYEQYF.

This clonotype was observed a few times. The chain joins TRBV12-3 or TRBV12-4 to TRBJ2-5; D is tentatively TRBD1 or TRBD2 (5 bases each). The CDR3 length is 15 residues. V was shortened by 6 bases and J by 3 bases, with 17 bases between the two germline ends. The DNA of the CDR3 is TGTGCCAGCAGCATGGTTTGGGGGTCTGAAGAGACCCAGTACTTC. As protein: CASSMVWGSEETQYF.

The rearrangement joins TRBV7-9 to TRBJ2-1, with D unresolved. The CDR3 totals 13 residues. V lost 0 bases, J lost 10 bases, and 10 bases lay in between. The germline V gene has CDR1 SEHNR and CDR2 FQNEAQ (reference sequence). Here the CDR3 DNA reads TGTGCCAGCAGCTTAGCTAGCACTTGGGAGCAGTTCTTC. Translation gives CASSLASTWEQFF.

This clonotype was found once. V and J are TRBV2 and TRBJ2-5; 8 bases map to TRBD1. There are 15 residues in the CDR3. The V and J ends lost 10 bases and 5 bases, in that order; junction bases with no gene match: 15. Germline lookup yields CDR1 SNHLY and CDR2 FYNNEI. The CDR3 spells CATHGQGLKGETQYF. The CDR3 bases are TGTGCCACCCACGGACAGGGTCTCAAGGGGGAGACCCAGTACTTC.

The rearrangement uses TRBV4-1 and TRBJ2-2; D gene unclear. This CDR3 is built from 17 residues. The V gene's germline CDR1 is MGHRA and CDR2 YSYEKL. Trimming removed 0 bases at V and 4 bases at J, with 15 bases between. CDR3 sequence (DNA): TGCGCCAGCAGCCAAGATCTGGCGGATTATCCCACCGGGGAGCTGTTTTTT. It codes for CASSQDLADYPTGELFF.

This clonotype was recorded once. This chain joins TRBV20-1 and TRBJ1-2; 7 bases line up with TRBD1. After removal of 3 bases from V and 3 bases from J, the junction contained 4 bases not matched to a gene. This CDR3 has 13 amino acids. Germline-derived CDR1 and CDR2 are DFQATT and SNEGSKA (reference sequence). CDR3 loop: CSASRTGDYGYTF. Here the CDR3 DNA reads TGCAGTGCTAGCCGCACAGGGGACTATGGCTACACCTTC.

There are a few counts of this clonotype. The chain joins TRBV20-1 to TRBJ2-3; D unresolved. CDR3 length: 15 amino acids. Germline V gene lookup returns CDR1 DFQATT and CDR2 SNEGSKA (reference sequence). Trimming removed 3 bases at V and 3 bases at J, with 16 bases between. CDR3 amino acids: CSASPVTYRTDTQYF. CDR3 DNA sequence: TGCAGTGCTAGTCCCGTAACCTACCGGACAGATACGCAGTATTTT.

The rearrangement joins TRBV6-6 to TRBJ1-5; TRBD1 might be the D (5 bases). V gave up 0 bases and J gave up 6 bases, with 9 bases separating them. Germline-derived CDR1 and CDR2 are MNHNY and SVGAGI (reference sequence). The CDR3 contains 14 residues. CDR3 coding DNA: TGTGCCAGCAGTTACTCGGGGGGTGGTCAGCCCCAGCATTTT. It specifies CASSYSGGGQPQHF.

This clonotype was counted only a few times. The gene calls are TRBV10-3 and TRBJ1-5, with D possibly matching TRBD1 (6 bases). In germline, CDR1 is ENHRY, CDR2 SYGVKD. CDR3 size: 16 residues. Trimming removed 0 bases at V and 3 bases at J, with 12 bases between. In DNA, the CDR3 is TGTGCCATCAGTGAGTCGCCGGACAGCCTCAATCAGCCCCAGCATTTT. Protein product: CAISESPDSLNQPQHF.

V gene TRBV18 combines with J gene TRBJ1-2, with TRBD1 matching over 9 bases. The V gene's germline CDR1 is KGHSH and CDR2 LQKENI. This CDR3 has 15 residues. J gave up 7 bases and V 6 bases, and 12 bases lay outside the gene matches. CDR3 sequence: CASSENGQGPRGYTF. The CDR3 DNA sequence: TGTGCCAGCTCCGAGAATGGACAGGGGCCTCGTGGCTACACCTTC.

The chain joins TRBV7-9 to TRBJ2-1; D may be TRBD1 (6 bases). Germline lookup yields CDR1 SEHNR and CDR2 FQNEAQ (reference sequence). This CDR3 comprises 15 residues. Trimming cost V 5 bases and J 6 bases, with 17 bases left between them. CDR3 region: CASSEGQTTFNEQFF. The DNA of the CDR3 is TGTGCCAGCAGCGAAGGACAGACGACGTTCAATGAGCAGTTCTTC. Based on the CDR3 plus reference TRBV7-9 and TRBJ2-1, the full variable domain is DTGVSQNPRHKITKRGQNVTFRCDPISEHNRLYWYRQTLGQGPEFLTYFQNEAQLEKSRLLSDRFSAERPKGSFSTLEIQRTEQGDSAMYLCASSEGQTTFNEQFFGPGTRLTVL.

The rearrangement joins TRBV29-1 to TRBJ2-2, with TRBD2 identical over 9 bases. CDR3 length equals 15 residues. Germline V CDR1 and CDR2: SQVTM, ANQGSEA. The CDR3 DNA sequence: TGCGGCGCTTCTAGCGGGATGCCGAACACCGGGGAGCTGTTTTTT. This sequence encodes CGASSGMPNTGELFF.

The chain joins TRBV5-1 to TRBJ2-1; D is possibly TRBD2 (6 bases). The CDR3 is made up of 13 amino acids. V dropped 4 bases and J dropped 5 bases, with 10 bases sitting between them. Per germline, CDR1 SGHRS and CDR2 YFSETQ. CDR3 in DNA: TGCGCCAGCAGCCCTGGAGGGAACAATGAGCAGTTCTTC. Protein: CASSPGGNNEQFF.

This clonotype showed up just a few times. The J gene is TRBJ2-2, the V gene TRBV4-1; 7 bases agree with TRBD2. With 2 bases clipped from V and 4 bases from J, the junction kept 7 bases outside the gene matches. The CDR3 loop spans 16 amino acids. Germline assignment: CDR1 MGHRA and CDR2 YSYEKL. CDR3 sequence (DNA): TGCGCCAGCAGCCAACAGACTAGCTACAGCACCGGGGAGCTGTTTTTT. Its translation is CASSQQTSYSTGELFF.

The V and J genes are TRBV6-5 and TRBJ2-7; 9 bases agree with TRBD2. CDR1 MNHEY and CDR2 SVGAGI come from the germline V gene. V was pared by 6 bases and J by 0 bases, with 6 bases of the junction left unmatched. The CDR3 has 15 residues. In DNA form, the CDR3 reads TGTGCCAGCAGCCAAGTAGCGGGAGACTCCTACGAGCAGTACTTC. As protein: CASSQVAGDSYEQYF.

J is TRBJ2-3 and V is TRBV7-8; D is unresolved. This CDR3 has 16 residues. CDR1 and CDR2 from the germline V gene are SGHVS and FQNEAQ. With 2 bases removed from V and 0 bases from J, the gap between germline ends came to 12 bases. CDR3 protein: CASSLYPKASTDTQYF. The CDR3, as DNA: TGTGCCAGCAGCTTATATCCCAAAGCTAGCACAGATACGCAGTATTTT.

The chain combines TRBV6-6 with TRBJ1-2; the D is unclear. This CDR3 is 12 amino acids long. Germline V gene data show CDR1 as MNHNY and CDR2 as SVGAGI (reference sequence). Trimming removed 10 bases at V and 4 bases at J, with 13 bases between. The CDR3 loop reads CATRGDFYGYTF. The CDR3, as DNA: TGTGCCACCCGGGGAGACTTCTATGGCTACACCTTC.

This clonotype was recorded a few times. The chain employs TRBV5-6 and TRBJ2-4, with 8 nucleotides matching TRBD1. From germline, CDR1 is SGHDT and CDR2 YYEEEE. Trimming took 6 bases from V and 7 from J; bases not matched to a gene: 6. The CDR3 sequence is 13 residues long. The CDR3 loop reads CASTNDRGNIQYF. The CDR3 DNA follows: TGTGCCAGCACAAACGACAGGGGCAACATTCAGTACTTC.

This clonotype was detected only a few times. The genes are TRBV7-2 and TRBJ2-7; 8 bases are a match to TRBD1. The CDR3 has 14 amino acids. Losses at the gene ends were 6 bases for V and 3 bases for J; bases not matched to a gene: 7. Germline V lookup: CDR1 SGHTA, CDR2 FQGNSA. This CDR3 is CASSLTGGNYEQYF. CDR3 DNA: TGTGCCAGCAGTTTAACAGGGGGGAACTACGAGCAGTACTTC.

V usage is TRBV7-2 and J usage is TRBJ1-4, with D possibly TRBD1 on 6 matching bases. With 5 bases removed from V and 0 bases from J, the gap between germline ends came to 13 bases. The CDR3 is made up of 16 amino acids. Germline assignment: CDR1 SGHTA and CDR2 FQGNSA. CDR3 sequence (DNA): TGTGCCAGCAGCAAAGGACAGATCTCAACTAATGAAAAACTGTTTTTT. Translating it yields CASSKGQISTNEKLFF.

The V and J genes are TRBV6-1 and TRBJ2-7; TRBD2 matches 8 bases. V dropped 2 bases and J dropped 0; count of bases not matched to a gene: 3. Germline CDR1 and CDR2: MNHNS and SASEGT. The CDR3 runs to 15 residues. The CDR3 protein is CASSETTSGSYEQYF. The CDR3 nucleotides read TGTGCCAGCAGTGAAACTACTAGCGGCTCCTACGAGCAGTACTTC.

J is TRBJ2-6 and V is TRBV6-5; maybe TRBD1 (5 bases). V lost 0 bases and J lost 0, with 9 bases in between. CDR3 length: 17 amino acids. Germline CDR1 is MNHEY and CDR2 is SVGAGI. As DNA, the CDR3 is TGTGCCAGCAGTTACTCCGACAGCCGCTCTGGGGCCAACGTCCTGACTTTC. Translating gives CASSYSDSRSGANVLTF.

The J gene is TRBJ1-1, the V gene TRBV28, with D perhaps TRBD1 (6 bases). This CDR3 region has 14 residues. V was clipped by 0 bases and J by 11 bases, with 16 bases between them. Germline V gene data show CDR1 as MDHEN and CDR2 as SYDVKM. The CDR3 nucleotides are TGTGCCAGCAGTTTATGGGACAGTCGAATCCGGGCTTTCTTT. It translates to CASSLWDSRIRAFF.

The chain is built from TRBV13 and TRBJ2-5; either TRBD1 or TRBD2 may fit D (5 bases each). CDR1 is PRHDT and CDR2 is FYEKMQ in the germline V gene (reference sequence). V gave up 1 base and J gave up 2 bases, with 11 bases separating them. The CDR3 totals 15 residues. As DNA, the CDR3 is TGTGCCAGCAGCTTAGCCACCGGGGCTCAAGAGACCCAGTACTTC. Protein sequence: CASSLATGAQETQYF.

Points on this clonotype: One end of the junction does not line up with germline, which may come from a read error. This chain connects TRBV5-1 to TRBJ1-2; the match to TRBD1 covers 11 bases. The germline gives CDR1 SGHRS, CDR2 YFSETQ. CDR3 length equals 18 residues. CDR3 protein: CASSLKIRGQGANYGYAF. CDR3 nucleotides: TGCGCCAGCAGCTTGAAAATTCGTGGACAGGGGGCCAACTATGGCTACGCCTTC. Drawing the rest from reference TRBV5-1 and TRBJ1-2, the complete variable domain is KAGVTQTPRYLIKTRGQQVTLSCSPISGHRSVSWYQQTPGQGLQFLFEYFSETQRNKGNFPGRFSGRQFSNSRSEMNVSTLELGDSALYLCASSLKIRGQGANYGYAFGSGTRLTVV.

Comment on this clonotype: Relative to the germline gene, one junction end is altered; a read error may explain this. CDR3 in DNA: TGCGCCAGCAGCCAAGGACTAGCGGTATGGTATGAGCGGTTCTTC. This gives the protein CASSQGLAVWYERFF. This sequence joins TRBV4-3 and TRBJ2-1; 9 nucleotides line up with TRBD2. The CDR3 has 15 residues. The germline V gene has CDR1 LGHNA and CDR2 YSLEER.